Following are 14 T cell receptor beta chains from one sample sequenced in a study of T cell responses to AZD1222 COVID-19 vaccine (dated by TCRdb to about 2021). Interpreted using the paper, the time point label stands for: baseline before first vaccination. Library construction relied on the immunoSEQ multiplex PCR assay. TCRdb provides this immuneACCESS table in a form limited to in-frame rearrangements. Some clones are lacking; in checked studies, under half of them reflect an unresolved V gene, and why the rest are absent is not known. The table for this sample lists around 130,000 clones; about 90% of them were counted only once. The ten largest clones take up 1.4% to 1.5% of the sample. The material sequenced was peripheral blood, taken on day 0 of AZD1222 vaccination. These receptors all stem from an adult in good health.

V gene TRBV2 combines with J gene TRBJ1-3, with D hard to call. Germline-derived CDR1 and CDR2 are SNHLY and FYNNEI. This CDR3 region has 13 residues. Between the trimmed V and J ends, which lost 3 bases and 1 base, there was a span of 4 bases. The CDR3 reads CASSDHSGNTIYF. The CDR3, as DNA: TGTGCCAGCAGTGACCATTCTGGAAACACCATATATTTT. The full variable domain, in which reference TRBV2 and TRBJ1-3 provide the parts outside the CDR3, is EPEVTQTPSHQVTQMGQEVILRCVPISNHLYFYWYRQILGQKVEFLVSFYNNEISEKSEIFDDQFSVERPDGSNFTLKIRSTKLEDSAMYFCASSDHSGNTIYFGEGSWLTVV.

The V gene is TRBV7-8, the J gene TRBJ1-5; TRBD1 might be the D (6 bases). The CDR3 spans 18 residues. V lost 7 bases and J lost 2, with 24 bases in between. Per the germline V gene, CDR1 is SGHVS and CDR2 is FQNEAQ. This CDR3 is CASTQGGSRGSGNQPQHF. CDR3 sequence (DNA): TGTGCCAGCACCCAAGGGGGATCCCGGGGCAGTGGCAATCAGCCCCAGCATTTT.

The rearrangement uses TRBV11-2 and TRBJ1-2, with D unclear. Trimming took 5 bases from V and 8 from J, leaving 12 bases between them. Germline lookup yields CDR1 SGHAT and CDR2 FQNNGV. The CDR3 consists of 12 residues. The CDR3 DNA is TGTGCCAGCAGCGCCGGGCCGGGGGGCTACACCTTC. Encoded protein: CASSAGPGGYTF.

This chain joins TRBV9 and TRBJ2-2; possible D gene TRBD2, 6 bases. Trimming pared 0 bases from V and 5 bases from J, leaving 11 bases between. CDR1 and CDR2 (germline): SGDLS, YYNGEE. The CDR3 has 15 residues. CDR3 sequence (DNA): TGTGCCAGCAGCGTAGCCGGGAGTGGGACCGGGGAGCTGTTTTTT. Translated: CASSVAGSGTGELFF.

The chain carries TRBV6-5 and TRBJ2-7; 7 positions match TRBD1. Trimming cost V 7 bases and J 1 base; bases outside gene matches: 10. Germline V gives CDR1 MNHEY, CDR2 SVGAGI. The length of the CDR3 is 15 residues. The CDR3 sequence: CASTRTGTASYEQYF. CDR3 bases: TGTGCCAGCACCAGAACCGGGACAGCATCCTACGAGCAGTACTTC.

This clone was counted once. The V gene is TRBV5-1, the J gene TRBJ2-7; TRBD1 matches at 9 bases. CDR1 and CDR2 (germline): SGHRS, YFSETQ. The CDR3 consists of 16 residues. V shed 4 bases, J shed 3 bases, and the junction held 11 bases outside the gene matches. The CDR3 DNA reads TGCGCCAGCAGCCTTGGGGGACCGGGACAGGGCTACGAGCAGTACTTC. Amino acid sequence: CASSLGGPGQGYEQYF.

The chain recombines TRBV12-3 or TRBV12-4 with TRBJ1-1; D ambiguous. Trimming took off 3 bases at V and 12 bases at J, with 17 bases between the two ends. The CDR3 is made up of 13 amino acids. The CDR3 protein is CASSLSISELTFF. CDR3 nucleotide sequence: TGTGCCAGCAGTTTGAGTATATCCGAGTTGACTTTCTTT.

This chain connects TRBV30 to TRBJ1-2, with D maybe TRBD1 (5 bases). CDR3 length: 14 amino acids. Deletions cut 0 bases from V and 4 bases from J, with 12 bases between. CDR1 is GTSNPN and CDR2 is SVGIG in the germline V gene (reference sequence). The CDR3 loop reads CAWSVRLRGYGYTF. The CDR3, as DNA: TGTGCCTGGAGTGTACGTCTTAGGGGCTATGGCTACACCTTC. The complete variable domain, with remaining parts taken from reference TRBV30 and TRBJ1-2, reads SQTIHQWPATLVQPVGSPLSLECTVEGTSNPNLYWYRQAAGRGLQLLFYSVGIGQISSEVPQNLSASRPQDRQFILSSKKLLLSDSGFYLCAWSVRLRGYGYTFGSGTRLTVV.

The rearrangement joins TRBV21-1 to TRBJ1-6. TRBV21-1 is reported as a pseudogene. This CDR3 has 16 amino acids. The CDR3 is CASSKEVRRYNSPLHF. In DNA, the CDR3 is TGTGCCAGCAGCAAAGAAGTCCGACGGTATAATTCACCCCTCCACTTT.

The V gene is TRBV12-3 or TRBV12-4, the J gene TRBJ1-5; D ambiguous. This CDR3 spans 13 amino acids. The V end was cut by 3 bases, the J end by 7 bases, with 10 bases between. The CDR3 is CASSLDGGQPQHF. Written as DNA, the CDR3 is TGTGCCAGCAGTTTGGACGGAGGACAGCCCCAGCATTTT.

The chain uses TRBV28 and TRBJ1-5; the D gene is possibly TRBD1 (6 bases). V was pared by 5 bases and J by 0 bases, with 11 bases between. This CDR3 contains 15 residues. CDR1 is MDHEN and CDR2 is SYDVKM in the germline V gene. In DNA, the CDR3 is TGTGCCAGCAGTCTACAGGGTAGTAGCAATCAGCCCCAGCATTTT. As protein: CASSLQGSSNQPQHF.

The CDR3 region is CASSLGGGANVLTF. CDR3 in DNA: TGTGCCAGCAGCTTGGGTGGAGGGGCCAACGTCCTGACTTTC. The genes are TRBV5-5 and TRBJ2-6; the D is unclear. This CDR3 region has 14 residues. Germline CDR1 is SGHKS and CDR2 is YYEKEE (reference sequence). The V gene lost 0 bases and the J gene lost 4 bases, with 5 bases spanning the gap.

V usage is TRBV28 and J usage is TRBJ2-1; 10 nucleotides agree with TRBD1. The CDR3 is 17 amino acids. The ends lost 3 bases at V and 8 bases at J; junction bases unmatched: 13. The germline V gene has CDR1 MDHEN and CDR2 SYDVKM. In DNA form, the CDR3 reads TGTGCCAGCAGTTTCCAGACAGGGGGCATCTCGGCCGATGAGCAGTTCTTC. Amino acid sequence: CASSFQTGGISADEQFF.

The chain carries TRBV6-5 and TRBJ2-2, with D unclear. The length of the CDR3 is 12 residues. Per germline, CDR1 MNHEY and CDR2 SVGAGI. The V and J ends lost 2 bases and 4 bases respectively, with 2 bases between them. CDR3 loop: CASSYITGELFF. The CDR3 region has the DNA TGTGCCAGCAGTTACATCACCGGGGAGCTGTTTTTT.